This TCR beta chain was profiled in a study of blood T cell repertoires in COVID-19. The ends lost 7 bases at V and 1 base at J; junction bases unmatched: 6. This CDR3 is 15 amino acids long. The germline gives CDR1 SGHRS, CDR2 YFSETQ. Profiled with immunoSEQ multiplex PCR; TCRdb holds only in-frame clones, not every one. This sample has almost 200,000 clones, with roughly 90% found just once. This clone was seen only a few times. The sequenced material came from PBMCs or T cells enriched from blood (not recorded which). This receptor was obtained from a woman aged 18-29 years who had recovered from COVID-19. The rearrangement joins TRBV5-1 to TRBJ2-5, with 11 bases that match TRBD2. The CDR3 DNA follows: TGCGCCAGCCAACCGACTAGCGGGATCCAAGAGACCCAGTACTTC. This sequence encodes CASQPTSGIQETQYF.